This T cell receptor (beta chain) was sequenced for a study of human T cells and chemical hapten exposure. Study background: On the upper back, patch tests were applied with 0.01% DPC and read at 6 days. Across samples, TCR yields varied, mostly owing to small differences in pooled library volumes.

This clonotype was recorded a few times. This CDR3 has 15 residues. The germline gives CDR1 SGHDT, CDR2 YYEEEE. Trimming pared 0 bases from V and 4 bases from J, leaving 11 bases between. The study's library attached unique molecular identifiers to single cDNA molecules. As processed by the authors: Counting gave a median of approximately 97,000 TCRs per sample, with values ranging from about 23,224 to 700,000. From the RACE reads, TCRdb called clonotypes with MiXCR, one entry per CDR3 protein. TCRdb's processing, not the authors', yielded these V and J calls. Among 45,000 to 65,000 distinct CDR3 sequences listed, more than 8% were seen once. Noted time point: pre-sensitization, week 0. Noted treatment: therapeutic diphenylcyclopropenone sensitization with weekly scalp DPC.

This receptor was identified in a man aged 35-49 years with alopecia areata. Some clones in this sample may be carry-over from other donors' samples. This specimen consisted of whole blood, obtained in connection with sensitization to the hapten diphenylcyclopropenone (DPC). V usage is TRBV5-6 and J usage is TRBJ1-3; perhaps TRBD1 as D (6 bases). The CDR3 sequence: CASSLAGESGNTIYF. CDR3 DNA sequence: TGTGCCAGCAGCTTGGCAGGGGAGAGCGGAAACACCATATATTTT. Variable domain in full (rest from reference TRBV5-6 and TRBJ1-3): DAGVTQSPTHLIKTRGQQVTLRCSPKSGHDTVSWYQQALGQGPQFIFQYYEEEERQRGNFPDRFSGHQFPNYSSELNVNALLLGDSALYLCASSLAGESGNTIYFGEGSWLTVV.